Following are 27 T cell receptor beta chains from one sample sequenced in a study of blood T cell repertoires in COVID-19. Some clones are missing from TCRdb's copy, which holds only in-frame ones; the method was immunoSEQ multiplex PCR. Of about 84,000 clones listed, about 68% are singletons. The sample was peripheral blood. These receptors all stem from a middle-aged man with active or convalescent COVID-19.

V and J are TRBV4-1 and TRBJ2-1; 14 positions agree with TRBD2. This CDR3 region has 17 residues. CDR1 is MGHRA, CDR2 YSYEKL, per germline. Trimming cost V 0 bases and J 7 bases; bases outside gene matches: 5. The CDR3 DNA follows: TGCGCCAGCAGCCAAGAATGGGGACTAGCGGGGGTGAATGAGCAGTTCTTC. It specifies CASSQEWGLAGVNEQFF.

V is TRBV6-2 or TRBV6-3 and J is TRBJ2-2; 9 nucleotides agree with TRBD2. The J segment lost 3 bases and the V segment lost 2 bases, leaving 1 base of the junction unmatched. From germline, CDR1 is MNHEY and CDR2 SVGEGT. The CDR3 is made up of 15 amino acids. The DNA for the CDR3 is TGTGCCAGCAGTTACAGCGGGAGGTACACCGGGGAGCTGTTTTTT. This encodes CASSYSGRYTGELFF.

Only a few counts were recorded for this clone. The CDR3 DNA is TGTGCCAGCAGCCCTACGAGCGGGGGGGCCTCAGAGACCCAGTACTTC. It yields the protein CASSPTSGGASETQYF. The V and J genes are TRBV7-6 and TRBJ2-5; 10 bases fit TRBD2. Per germline, CDR1 SGHVS and CDR2 FNYEAQ. The CDR3 totals 16 residues. V lost 5 bases to trimming and J lost 4 bases; unmatched junction nucleotides: 10.

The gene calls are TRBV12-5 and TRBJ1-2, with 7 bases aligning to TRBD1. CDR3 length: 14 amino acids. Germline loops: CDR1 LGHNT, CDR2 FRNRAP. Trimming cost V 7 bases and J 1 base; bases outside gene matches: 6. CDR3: CASARTGFNYGYTF. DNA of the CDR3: TGTGCTAGTGCCCGGACAGGATTTAACTATGGCTACACCTTC.

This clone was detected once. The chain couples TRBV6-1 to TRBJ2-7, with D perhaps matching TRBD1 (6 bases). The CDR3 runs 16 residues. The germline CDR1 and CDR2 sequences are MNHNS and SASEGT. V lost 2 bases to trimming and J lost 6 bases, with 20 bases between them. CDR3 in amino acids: CASSELGTRGSTEQYF. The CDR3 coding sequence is TGTGCCAGCAGTGAACTTGGGACAAGAGGCTCCACCGAGCAGTACTTC.

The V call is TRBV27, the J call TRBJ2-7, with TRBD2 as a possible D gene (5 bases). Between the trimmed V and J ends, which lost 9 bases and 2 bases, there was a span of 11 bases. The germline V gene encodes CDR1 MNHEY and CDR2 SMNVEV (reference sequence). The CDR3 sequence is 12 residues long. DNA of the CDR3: TGTGCCAGGAGGGAGTATACCTACGAGCAGTACTTC. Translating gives CARREYTYEQYF.

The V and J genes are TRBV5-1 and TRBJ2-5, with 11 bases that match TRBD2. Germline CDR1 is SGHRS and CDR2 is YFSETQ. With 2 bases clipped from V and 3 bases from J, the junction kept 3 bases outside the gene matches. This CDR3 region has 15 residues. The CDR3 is CASSLILAGEETQYF. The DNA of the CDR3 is TGCGCCAGCAGCTTAATACTAGCGGGGGAAGAGACCCAGTACTTC.

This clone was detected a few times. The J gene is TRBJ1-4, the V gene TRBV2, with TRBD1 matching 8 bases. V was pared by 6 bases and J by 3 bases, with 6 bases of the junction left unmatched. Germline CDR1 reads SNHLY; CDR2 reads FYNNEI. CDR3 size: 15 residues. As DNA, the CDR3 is TGTGCCAGCAGCGTACAGGGGGTTTCTAATGAAAAACTGTTTTTT. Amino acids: CASSVQGVSNEKLFF.

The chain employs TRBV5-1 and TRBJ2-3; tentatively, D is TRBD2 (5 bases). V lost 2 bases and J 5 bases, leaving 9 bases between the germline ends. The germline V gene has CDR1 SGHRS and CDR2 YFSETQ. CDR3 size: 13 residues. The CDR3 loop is CASSLLGGDTQYF. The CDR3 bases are TGCGCCAGCAGCTTACTAGGTGGAGATACGCAGTATTTT.

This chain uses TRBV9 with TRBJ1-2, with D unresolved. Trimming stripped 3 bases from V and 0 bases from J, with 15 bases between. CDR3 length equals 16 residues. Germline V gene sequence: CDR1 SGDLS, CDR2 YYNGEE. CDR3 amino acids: CASSGRLDGSNYGYTF. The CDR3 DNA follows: TGTGCCAGCAGCGGTAGACTAGACGGTTCTAACTATGGCTACACCTTC.

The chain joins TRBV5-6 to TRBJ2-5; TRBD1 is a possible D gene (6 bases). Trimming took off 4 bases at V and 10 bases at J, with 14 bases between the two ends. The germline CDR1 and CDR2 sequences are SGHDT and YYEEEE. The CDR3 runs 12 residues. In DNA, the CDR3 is TGTGCCAGCAGCCGACAGGAGGACGACCAGTACTTC. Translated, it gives CASSRQEDDQYF. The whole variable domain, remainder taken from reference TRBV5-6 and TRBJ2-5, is DAGVTQSPTHLIKTRGQQVTLRCSPKSGHDTVSWYQQALGQGPQFIFQYYEEEERQRGNFPDRFSGHQFPNYSSELNVNALLLGDSALYLCASSRQEDDQYFGPGTRLLVL.

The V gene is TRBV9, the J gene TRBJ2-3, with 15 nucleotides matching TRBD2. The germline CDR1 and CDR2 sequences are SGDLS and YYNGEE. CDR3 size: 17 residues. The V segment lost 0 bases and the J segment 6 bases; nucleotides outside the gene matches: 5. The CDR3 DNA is TGTGCCAGCAGCGTAGTAGGACTAGCGGGGGGGAGGGATACGCAGTATTTT. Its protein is CASSVVGLAGGRDTQYF. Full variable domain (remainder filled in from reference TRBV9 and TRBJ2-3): DSGVTQTPKHLITATGQRVTLRCSPRSGDLSVYWYQQSLDQGLQFLIQYYNGEERAKGNILERFSAQQFPDLHSELNLSSLELGDSALYFCASSVVGLAGGRDTQYFGPGTRLTVL.

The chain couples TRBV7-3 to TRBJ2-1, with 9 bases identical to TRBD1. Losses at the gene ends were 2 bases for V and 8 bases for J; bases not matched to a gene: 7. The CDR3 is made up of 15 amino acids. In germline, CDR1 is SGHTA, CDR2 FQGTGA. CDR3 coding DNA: TGTGCCAGCAGCTTAGGGGGACAGGGCACGTATGAGCAGTTCTTC. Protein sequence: CASSLGGQGTYEQFF.

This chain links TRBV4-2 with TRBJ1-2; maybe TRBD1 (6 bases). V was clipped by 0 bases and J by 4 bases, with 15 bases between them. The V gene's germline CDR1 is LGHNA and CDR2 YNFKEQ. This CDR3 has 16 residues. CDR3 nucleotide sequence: TGTGCCAGCAGCCAAGATAGCCCAGGGGCCAGCTATGGCTACACCTTC. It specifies CASSQDSPGASYGYTF.

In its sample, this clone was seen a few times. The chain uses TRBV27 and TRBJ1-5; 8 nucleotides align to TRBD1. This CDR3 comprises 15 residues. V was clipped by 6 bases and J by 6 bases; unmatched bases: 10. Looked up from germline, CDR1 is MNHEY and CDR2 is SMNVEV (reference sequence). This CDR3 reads CASSNRQGRVQPQHF. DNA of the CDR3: TGTGCCAGCAGCAATAGACAGGGGAGAGTTCAGCCCCAGCATTTT.

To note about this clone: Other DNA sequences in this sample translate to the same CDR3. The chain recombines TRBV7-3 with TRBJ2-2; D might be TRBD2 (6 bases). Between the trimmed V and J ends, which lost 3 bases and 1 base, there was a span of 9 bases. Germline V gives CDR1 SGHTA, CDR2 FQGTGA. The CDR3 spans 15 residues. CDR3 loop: CASSLAGLNTGELFF. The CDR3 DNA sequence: TGTGCCAGCAGCTTGGCGGGATTGAACACCGGGGAGCTGTTTTTT. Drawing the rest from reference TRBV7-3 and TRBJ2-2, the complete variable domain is GAGVSQTPSNKVTEKGKYVELRCDPISGHTALYWYRQSLGQGPEFLIYFQGTGAADDSGLPNDRFFAVRPEGSVSTLKIQRTERGDSAVYLCASSLAGLNTGELFFGEGSRLTVL.

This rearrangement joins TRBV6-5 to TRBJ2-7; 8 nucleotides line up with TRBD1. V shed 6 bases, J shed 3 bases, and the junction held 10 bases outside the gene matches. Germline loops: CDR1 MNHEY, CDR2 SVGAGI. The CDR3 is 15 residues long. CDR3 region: CASSPTTGDHYEQYF. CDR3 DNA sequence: TGTGCCAGCAGCCCCACGACAGGGGATCACTACGAGCAGTACTTC.

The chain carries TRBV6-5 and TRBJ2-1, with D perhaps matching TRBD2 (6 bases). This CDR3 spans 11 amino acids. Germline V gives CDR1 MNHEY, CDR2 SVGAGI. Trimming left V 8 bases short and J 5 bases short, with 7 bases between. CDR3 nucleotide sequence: TGTGCCAGCCGGACTAACAATGAGCAGTTCTTC. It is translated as CASRTNNEQFF.

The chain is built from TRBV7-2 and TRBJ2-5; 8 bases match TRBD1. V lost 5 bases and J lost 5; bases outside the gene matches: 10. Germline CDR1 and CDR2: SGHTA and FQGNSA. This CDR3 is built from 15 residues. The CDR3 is CASSPNRGTGETQYF. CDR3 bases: TGTGCCAGCAGCCCAAACAGGGGGACGGGGGAGACCCAGTACTTC.

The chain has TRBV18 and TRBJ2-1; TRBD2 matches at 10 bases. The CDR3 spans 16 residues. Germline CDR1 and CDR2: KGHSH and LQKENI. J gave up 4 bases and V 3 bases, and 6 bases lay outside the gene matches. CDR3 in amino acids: CASSPPGSGGYNEQFF. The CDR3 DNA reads TGTGCCAGCTCACCTCCGGGTAGCGGGGGGTACAATGAGCAGTTCTTC.

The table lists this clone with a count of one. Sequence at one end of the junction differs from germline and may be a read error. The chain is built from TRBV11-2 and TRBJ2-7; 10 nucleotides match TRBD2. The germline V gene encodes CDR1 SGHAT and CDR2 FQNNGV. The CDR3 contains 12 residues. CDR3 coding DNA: TGTGCCAGCAGCTCCACTGGACTAGCGGTATTCTTC. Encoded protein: CASSSTGLAVFF.

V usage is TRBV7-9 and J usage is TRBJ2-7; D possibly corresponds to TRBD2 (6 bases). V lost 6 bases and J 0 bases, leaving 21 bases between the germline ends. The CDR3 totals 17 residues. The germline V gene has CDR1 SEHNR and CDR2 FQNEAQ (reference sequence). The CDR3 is CASRDGVGGAHSYEQYF. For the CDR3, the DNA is TGTGCCAGCAGGGACGGGGTAGGCGGGGCCCACTCCTACGAGCAGTACTTC. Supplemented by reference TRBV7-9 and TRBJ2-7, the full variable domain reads DTGVSQNPRHKITKRGQNVTFRCDPISEHNRLYWYRQTLGQGPEFLTYFQNEAQLEKSRLLSDRFSAERPKGSFSTLEIQRTEQGDSAMYLCASRDGVGGAHSYEQYFGPGTRLTVT.

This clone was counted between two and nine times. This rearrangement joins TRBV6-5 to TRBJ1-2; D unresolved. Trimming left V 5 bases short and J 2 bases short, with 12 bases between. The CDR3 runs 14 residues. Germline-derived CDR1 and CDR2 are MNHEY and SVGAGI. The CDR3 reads CASSRGNSNYGYTF. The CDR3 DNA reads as TGTGCCAGCAGTCGAGGGAATTCCAACTATGGCTACACCTTC.

The CDR3 bases are TGTGCCAGCTTACTTCGAGACAGGGGTTCCTACGAGCAGTACTTC. Its translation: CASLLRDRGSYEQYF. The rearrangement links TRBV5-6 to TRBJ2-7, with 8 bases aligning to TRBD1. The CDR3 sequence is 15 residues long. Germline V gene lookup returns CDR1 SGHDT and CDR2 YYEEEE. Trimming removed 7 bases from V and 1 base from J; junction bases left unmatched: 10.

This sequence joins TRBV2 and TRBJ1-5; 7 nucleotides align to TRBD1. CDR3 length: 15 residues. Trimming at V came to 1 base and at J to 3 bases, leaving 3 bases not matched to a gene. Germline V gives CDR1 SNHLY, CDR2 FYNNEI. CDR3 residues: CASSEGQGYNQPQHF. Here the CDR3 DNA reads TGTGCCAGCAGTGAAGGACAGGGATACAATCAGCCCCAGCATTTT.

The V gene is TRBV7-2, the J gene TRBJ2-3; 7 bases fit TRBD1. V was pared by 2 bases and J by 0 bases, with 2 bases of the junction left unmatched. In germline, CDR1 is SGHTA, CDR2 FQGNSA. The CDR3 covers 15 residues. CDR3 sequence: CASSLRGQSTDTQYF. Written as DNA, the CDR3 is TGTGCCAGCAGCTTAAGGGGGCAGAGCACAGATACGCAGTATTTT.

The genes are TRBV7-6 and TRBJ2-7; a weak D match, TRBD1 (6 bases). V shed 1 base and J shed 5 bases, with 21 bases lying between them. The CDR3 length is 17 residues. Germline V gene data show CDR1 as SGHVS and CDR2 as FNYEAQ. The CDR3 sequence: CASSLEPPEIGGNEQYF. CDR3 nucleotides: TGTGCCAGCAGCTTAGAGCCACCTGAAATAGGGGGAAACGAGCAGTACTTC.